These 23 T cell receptor beta chains originate from one sample sequenced in a study of regulatory T cells in long-lasting Graves disease. Time point defined: persistent/refractory GD, antithyroid drugs over 5 years with positive TRAb. RNA extracted from PBMCs served as the sequencing template. With iRepertoire HTBI primers and Arm-PCR of CDR3 regions, TCR beta libraries were built. TCRdb called the multiplex PCR reads again in MiXCR, with one record for every CDR3 protein. The data show around 460,000 distinct CDR3 sequences, approximately 23% seen once. The specimen was peripheral blood mononuclear cells (PBMCs), collected when the disease was refractory, from a patient treated with antithyroid drugs. These receptors were taken from a female donor with Graves disease.

This clonotype was recorded a few times. The rearrangement links TRBV5-6 to TRBJ1-2, with no clear D. There are 13 residues in the CDR3. The V end lost 0 bases, the J end lost 4 bases, and 7 bases lay between the germline ends. The germline CDR1 and CDR2 sequences are SGHDT and YYEEEE. CDR3 nucleotide sequence: TGTGCCAGCAGCTTGGACCGTATCTATGGCTACACCTTC. Translated: CASSLDRIYGYTF.

The chain links TRBV13 to TRBJ2-7; TRBD2 is a possible D gene (6 bases). Germline CDR1 PRHDT, CDR2 FYEKMQ (reference sequence). Trimming stripped 3 bases from V and 2 bases from J, with 14 bases between. The CDR3 is 15 amino acids. The CDR3 coding sequence is TGTGCCAGCAGCTTCGAAAGGGACTCTACCTACGAGCAGTACTTC. Translated: CASSFERDSTYEQYF.

This clonotype was counted a few times. One base away lies a much larger clone, so this may be a sequencing read error. Because the CDR3 is missing its conserved closing phenylalanine or tryptophan, this is likely a read error. The chain joins TRBV6-1 to TRBJ1-1; the D gene is possibly TRBD1 (5 bases). V lost 6 bases, J lost 1 base, and 9 bases lay in between. Germline CDR1 is MNHNS and CDR2 is SASEGT. This CDR3 spans 13 amino acids. DNA of the CDR3: TGTGCCAGCAGCGACAGAGAGAACACTGAAGCTTTCCTT. Translating it yields CASSDRENTEAFL.

As concerns this clonotype: One base away lies a much larger clone, so this may be a sequencing read error. The chain has TRBV12-3 or TRBV12-4 and TRBJ2-7; no clear D. Trimming removed 5 bases at V and 3 bases at J, with 11 bases between. The CDR3 contains 13 residues. The DNA for the CDR3 is TGTGCCAGCAGTCCCCTGGGGATCTACGAGCAGTACTTC. Translated: CASSPLGIYEQYF.

This chain uses TRBV3-1 with TRBJ1-2, with D possibly matching TRBD1 (5 bases). The ends were cut back, 1 base at V and 10 bases at J, with 16 bases in the middle. Germline V lookup: CDR1 LGHDT, CDR2 YNNKEL (reference sequence). The CDR3 is 14 amino acids. The CDR3 loop is CASSQGWDRRSYTF. The CDR3 nucleotides read TGTGCCAGCAGCCAAGGATGGGACCGCCGTTCCTACACCTTC.

V is TRBV7-2 and J is TRBJ2-7, with D unclear. This CDR3 region has 15 residues. Trimming took off 1 base at V and 2 bases at J, with 12 bases between the two ends. Germline lookup yields CDR1 SGHTA and CDR2 FQGNSA. The CDR3 DNA reads TGTGCCAGCAGCTTAGGAAGTTCATCCCCCTACGAGCAGTACTTC. Amino acids: CASSLGSSSPYEQYF.

The table lists this clonotype with a few counts. V and J are TRBV19 and TRBJ1-2; tentatively, D is TRBD1 (6 bases). The CDR3 loop spans 13 amino acids. V dropped 9 bases and J dropped 6 bases, with 17 bases sitting between them. CDR1 is LNHDA, CDR2 SQIVND, per germline (reference sequence). CDR3 nucleotides: TGTGCCAGCAGACTAACAGGGATGGATGGCTACACCTTC. It codes for CASRLTGMDGYTF.

This clonotype was seen a handful of times. V is TRBV28 and J is TRBJ2-7; D ambiguous. This CDR3 has 14 amino acids. V lost 6 bases and J 0 bases, leaving 12 bases between the germline ends. CDR1 and CDR2 from the germline V gene are MDHEN and SYDVKM. CDR3 in amino acids: CASRFRLSSYEQYF. The CDR3 DNA sequence: TGTGCCAGCAGATTTCGACTGAGCTCCTACGAGCAGTACTTC. The complete variable domain, with remaining parts taken from reference TRBV28 and TRBJ2-7, reads DVKVTQSSRYLVKRTGEKVFLECVQDMDHENMFWYRQDPGLGLRLIYFSYDVKMKEKGDIPEGYSVSREKKERFSLILESASTNQTSMYLCASRFRLSSYEQYFGPGTRLTVT.

This clonotype was detected a few times. V gene TRBV6-2 or TRBV6-3 combines with J gene TRBJ1-6; no definite D call. CDR1 MNHEY and CDR2 SVGEGT come from the germline V gene. V lost 0 bases to trimming and J lost 7 bases, with 16 bases between them. CDR3 length equals 17 residues. CDR3 region: CASSYSMLRNLNSPLHF. The CDR3 DNA follows: TGTGCCAGCAGTTACTCGATGTTACGGAATTTGAATTCACCCCTCCACTTT.

This clonotype appeared a few times. V and J are TRBV3-1 and TRBJ1-3, with D uncertain. Germline lookup yields CDR1 LGHDT and CDR2 YNNKEL (reference sequence). Trimming left V 2 bases short and J 4 bases short, with 6 bases between. The CDR3 is 13 amino acids. CDR3 loop: CASSQTTGNTIYF. Here the CDR3 DNA reads TGTGCCAGCAGCCAAACTACCGGAAACACCATATATTTT.

This chain uses TRBV29-1 with TRBJ2-1; 9 bases match TRBD2. This CDR3 contains 14 residues. Trimming removed 2 bases from V and 7 bases from J; junction bases left unmatched: 6. CDR1 is SQVTM and CDR2 is ANQGSEA in the germline V gene. The CDR3, as DNA: TGCAGCGTTGAATCGGCGGGAGGGGGTAATGAGCAGTTCTTC. Translation: CSVESAGGGNEQFF.

The V and J genes are TRBV28 and TRBJ1-6; D perhaps matches TRBD1 (5 bases). Germline V lookup: CDR1 MDHEN, CDR2 SYDVKM. The CDR3 sequence is 14 residues long. The germline V and J ends were trimmed by 2 bases and 10 bases, with 12 bases remaining between them. Here the CDR3 DNA reads TGTGCCAGCAGTTTAACTCAGGGTCGCTCACCCCTCCACTTT. Translation: CASSLTQGRSPLHF.

The chain carries TRBV14 and TRBJ2-2; weak D call: TRBD2 (6 bases). The CDR3 extends over 17 amino acids. From germline, CDR1 is SGHDN and CDR2 FVKESK. The V gene lost 0 bases and the J gene lost 1 base, with 12 bases spanning the gap. CDR3 sequence: CASSQDPARENTGELFF. The CDR3 region has the DNA TGTGCCAGCAGCCAAGATCCGGCGCGGGAGAACACCGGGGAGCTGTTTTTT. The whole variable domain, filled in from reference TRBV14 and TRBJ2-2, reads EAGVTQFPSHSVIEKGQTVTLRCDPISGHDNLYWYRRVMGKEIKFLLHFVKESKQDESGMPNNRFLAERTGGTYSTLKVQPAELEDSGVYFCASSQDPARENTGELFFGEGSRLTVL.

The DNA for the CDR3 is TGTGCCAGCAGCTTAATCAGGGATGGCTACACCTTC. It codes for CASSLIRDGYTF. The chain recombines TRBV7-9 with TRBJ1-2, with D possibly TRBD1 on 5 matching bases. Looked up from germline, CDR1 is SEHNR and CDR2 is FQNEAQ (reference sequence). The CDR3 has 12 residues. V gave up 2 bases and J gave up 6 bases, with 7 bases separating them.

The sample holds many counts of this clonotype. V is TRBV20-1 and J is TRBJ1-1; the D gene is possibly TRBD1 (5 bases). This CDR3 contains 13 residues. Trimming removed 0 bases at V and 10 bases at J, with 15 bases between. Germline V lookup: CDR1 DFQATT, CDR2 SNEGSKA (reference sequence). CDR3 sequence (DNA): TGCAGTGCTAGAGATGTTTCTGGGGCGGCAGCTTTCTTT. It yields the protein CSARDVSGAAAFF.

This clonotype turned up a few times. The CDR3 nucleotides are TGTGCCAGCAGAGTCCTCTACGAGCAGTACTTC. Its protein is CASRVLYEQYF. V usage is TRBV13 and J usage is TRBJ2-7, with D unclear. V dropped 6 bases and J dropped 3 bases, with 6 bases sitting between them. This CDR3 is 11 amino acids long. Germline V gives CDR1 PRHDT, CDR2 FYEKMQ (reference sequence). Full variable domain (outside the CDR3, taken from reference TRBV13 and TRBJ2-7): AAGVIQSPRHLIKEKRETATLKCYPIPRHDTVYWYQQGPGQDPQFLISFYEKMQSDKGSIPDRFSAQQFSDYHSELNMSSLELGDSALYFCASRVLYEQYFGPGTRLTVT.

This clonotype appeared many times. The gene calls are TRBV28 and TRBJ1-5, with D possibly matching TRBD1 (5 bases). Germline V gives CDR1 MDHEN, CDR2 SYDVKM. V lost 5 bases to trimming and J lost 4 bases, with 24 bases between them. The length of the CDR3 is 18 residues. CDR3 sequence reads: CASSRTSGGVRVNQPQHF. DNA for the CDR3: TGTGCCAGCAGTCGGACGAGTGGAGGGGTGAGAGTTAATCAGCCCCAGCATTTT.

This clonotype was picked up a small number of times. The V gene is TRBV5-1, the J gene TRBJ1-1, with D tentatively TRBD1 (5 bases). The germline V gene has CDR1 SGHRS and CDR2 YFSETQ. The V end was cut by 1 base, the J end by 0 bases, with 13 bases between. The CDR3 totals 16 residues. The CDR3 bases are TGCGCCAGCAGCTTGAGAGGGGACCGACTGAACACTGAAGCTTTCTTT. Protein: CASSLRGDRLNTEAFF.

In regard to this clonotype: Given a much more abundant clone one base away, this may be a read error. This sequence joins TRBV5-1 and TRBJ1-1; D possibly corresponds to TRBD1 (6 bases). CDR1 SGHRS and CDR2 YFSETQ come from the germline V gene. The CDR3 runs to 14 residues. CDR3 nucleotide sequence: TGCGCCAGCAGCTGGGACATGGATCGCACTGAAGCTCTCTTT. It encodes CASSWDMDRTEALF.

This clonotype was seen a few times. This sequence joins TRBV5-6 and TRBJ1-2; the match to TRBD1 covers 8 bases. Per the germline V gene, CDR1 is SGHDT and CDR2 is YYEEEE. V shed 3 bases and J 3 bases; nucleotides not matched to a gene: 7. The CDR3 is 15 amino acids. CDR3 region: CASSYLQGADYGYTF. For the CDR3, the DNA is TGTGCCAGCAGCTACCTGCAGGGGGCTGACTATGGCTACACCTTC.

This clonotype was observed a few times. The chain uses TRBV6-1 and TRBJ2-7; possible D gene TRBD1, 5 bases. With 5 bases removed from V and 2 bases from J, the gap between germline ends came to 22 bases. This CDR3 region has 17 residues. Germline lookup yields CDR1 MNHNS and CDR2 SASEGT. CDR3 region: CASSPHAPQGTPYEQYF. The CDR3 nucleotides are TGTGCCAGCAGTCCCCACGCGCCGCAGGGTACGCCCTACGAGCAGTACTTC.

The rearrangement joins TRBV30 to TRBJ2-2, with 7 bases that match TRBD1. The ends lost 7 bases at V and 0 bases at J; junction bases unmatched: 5. This CDR3 is 14 amino acids long. CDR1 and CDR2 (germline): GTSNPN, SVGIG (reference sequence). The CDR3 here is CASRRGPNTGELFF. CDR3 DNA sequence: TGTGCCTCCCGAAGGGGGCCGAACACCGGGGAGCTGTTTTTT.

This clonotype occurred many times. The J gene is TRBJ1-1, the V gene TRBV12-3 or TRBV12-4; D gene unclear. CDR3 length equals 13 residues. The germline V and J ends were trimmed by 2 bases and 1 base, with 5 bases remaining between them. The DNA of the CDR3 is TGTGCCAGCAGTTTAAGGACGAACACTGAAGCTTTCTTT. Its protein product is CASSLRTNTEAFF.